The 24 T cell receptor beta chains given below trace back to one sample, sequenced in a study of tumor-infiltrating lymphocytes in primary liver carcinoma. RNA was extracted from whole blood without cell sorting, alongside germline DNA. A constant-region primer primed TCR beta cDNA synthesis from about 0.55 ug of total RNA. Sequencing libraries for TCR beta derived from three nested multiplex PCR rounds that used slightly modified ARM-PCR. TRBV1-TRBV30 forward primers paired with a C-beta reverse primer drove the first two PCR rounds, approximately 11 cycles each. TCRdb analysed the multiplex PCR reads with MiXCR anew, one entry per CDR3 protein. The table has around 170,000 distinct CDR3 sequences, over 45% seen once. Sample: peripheral blood. Receptors originate from a middle-aged man with primary liver carcinoma and hepatitis B virus infection.

Notes on this clonotype: Just one base apart from a much larger clone, this may be a read error. This sequence joins TRBV11-2 and TRBJ1-5; no firm D call. Germline V lookup: CDR1 SGHAT, CDR2 FQNNGV. The CDR3 loop spans 16 amino acids. As DNA, the CDR3 is TGTGCCAGCAGCTTAGACTGGGAAGCTAGCAATCAGCCCCAGCGTTTT. Its protein is CASSLDWEASNQPQRF.

This clonotype was observed a few times. This chain uses TRBV6-5 with TRBJ2-3, with TRBD2 matching over 7 bases. V shed 2 bases, J shed 1 base, and the junction held 3 bases outside the gene matches. Germline V gives CDR1 MNHEY, CDR2 SVGAGI. The CDR3 contains 15 residues. The CDR3 sequence: CASSYGGVRTDTQYF. The CDR3 nucleotides read TGTGCCAGCAGTTACGGGGGGGTCCGCACAGATACGCAGTATTTT.

This clonotype showed up just a few times. The rearrangement joins TRBV10-2 to TRBJ2-6; D call uncertain. The V and J ends lost 4 bases and 0 bases respectively, with 4 bases between them. The CDR3 totals 14 residues. CDR1 is WSHSY and CDR2 is SAAADI in the germline V gene. As DNA, the CDR3 is TGCGCCAGCAGTGTGGTCTCTGGGGCCAACGTCCTGACTTTC. Translation gives CASSVVSGANVLTF.

V gene TRBV6-5 combines with J gene TRBJ2-7, with TRBD1 matching over 7 bases. The CDR3 extends over 13 amino acids. J was trimmed by 1 base and V by 7 bases; bases with no gene match: 4. The germline V gene has CDR1 MNHEY and CDR2 SVGAGI. CDR3 DNA: TGTGCCAGCAAACCGGGACAGTCCTACGAGCAGTACTTC. It is translated as CASKPGQSYEQYF.

This clonotype was counted between two and nine times. This rearrangement joins TRBV4-2 to TRBJ2-7; D may be TRBD1 (5 bases). Per germline, CDR1 LGHNA and CDR2 YNFKEQ. The CDR3 covers 15 residues. V lost 0 bases to trimming and J lost 3 bases, with 12 bases between them. In DNA form, the CDR3 reads TGTGCCAGCAGCCAAGATCAGGGAAGCAACTACGAGCAGTACTTC. As protein: CASSQDQGSNYEQYF.

The V gene is TRBV6-5, the J gene TRBJ2-7; the match to TRBD1 covers 9 bases. CDR3 length equals 16 residues. The V segment lost 2 bases and the J segment 3 bases; nucleotides outside the gene matches: 8. CDR1 MNHEY and CDR2 SVGAGI come from the germline V gene. The DNA for the CDR3 is TGTGCCAGCAGTTACCAGGGACAGGGAATCCACTACGAGCAGTACTTC. It codes for CASSYQGQGIHYEQYF.

This clonotype showed up many times. The chain links TRBV11-2 to TRBJ2-3; TRBD2 might be the D (6 bases). CDR3 size: 16 residues. Germline V gives CDR1 SGHAT, CDR2 FQNNGV. V was clipped by 5 bases and J by 4 bases, with 19 bases between them. CDR3: CASSREWGTFADTQYF. The CDR3 nucleotides read TGTGCCAGCAGCCGGGAGTGGGGGACCTTCGCAGATACGCAGTATTTT. Drawing the rest from reference TRBV11-2 and TRBJ2-3, the complete variable domain is EAGVAQSPRYKIIEKRQSVAFWCNPISGHATLYWYQQILGQGPKLLIQFQNNGVVDDSQLPKDRFSAERLKGVDSTLKIQPAKLEDSAVYLCASSREWGTFADTQYFGPGTRLTVL.

Notes on this clonotype: Compared with germline, one end of the junction differs, possibly owing to a read error. The rearrangement uses TRBV11-1 and TRBJ2-3, with D unresolved. The V gene's germline CDR1 is SGHAT and CDR2 FQDESV (reference sequence). There are 15 residues in the CDR3. The CDR3 spells CANSLRPINIDTQYF. CDR3 nucleotide sequence: TGTGCCAACAGCTTACGGCCCATTAACATAGATACGCAGTATTTT.

Turning to this clonotype: This may stem from a read error, because a much larger clone lies one nucleotide away. The chain is built from TRBV29-1 and TRBJ1-3; no clear D gene. Germline CDR1 and CDR2: SQVTM and ANQGSEA. Trimming took off 8 bases at V and 2 bases at J, with 10 bases between the two ends. This CDR3 is built from 12 residues. In DNA form, the CDR3 reads TGCAGCATTGTCCCAGCTGGAAACACCATATATTTT. Its protein is CSIVPAGNTIYF.

Regarding this clonotype: As the CDR3 is not closed by the conserved phenylalanine or tryptophan, this likely results from a read error. The J gene is TRBJ2-7, the V gene TRBV7-9; 11 bases align to TRBD2. From germline, CDR1 is SEHNR and CDR2 FQNEAQ (reference sequence). The CDR3 contains 17 residues. J gave up 4 bases and V 1 base, and 9 bases lay outside the gene matches. For the CDR3, the DNA is TGTGCCAGCAGCTTAGGCCCTCAACTAGCGGGAGAGTACGAGCAGTACTAC. Protein sequence: CASSLGPQLAGEYEQYY.

The gene calls are TRBV5-1 and TRBJ2-7; TRBD2 is a possible D gene (6 bases). The germline V and J ends were trimmed by 4 bases and 2 bases, with 16 bases remaining between them. This CDR3 has 15 amino acids. The germline V gene has CDR1 SGHRS and CDR2 YFSETQ. For the CDR3, the DNA is TGCGCCAGCAGCCCCGGGACTTGCGTCACCTACGAGCAGTACTTC. Translation gives CASSPGTCVTYEQYF.

This clonotype has more than one count but fewer than ten. A much larger clone differs from this one at a single base, so this may be a read error. V and J are TRBV11-2 and TRBJ1-2; D is possibly TRBD1 (6 bases). V was clipped by 5 bases and J by 3 bases, with 10 bases between them. Germline assignment: CDR1 SGHAT and CDR2 FQNNGV. This CDR3 region has 13 residues. The CDR3 nucleotides are TGTGCCAGCAGCCGACAGGTCGACTATGGCTACACCTTC. Its protein product is CASSRQVDYGYTF.

The chain recombines TRBV6-5 with TRBJ2-3, with TRBD2 identical over 7 bases. This CDR3 comprises 15 residues. Germline assignment: CDR1 MNHEY and CDR2 SVGAGI. J was trimmed by 3 bases and V by 0 bases; bases with no gene match: 3. The CDR3 DNA reads as TGTGCCAGCAGTTACTCGCGGGAGCAAACAGATACGCAGTATTTT. It codes for CASSYSREQTDTQYF.

This clonotype has only a few counts. This sequence joins TRBV10-2 and TRBJ2-5; 8 bases fit TRBD2. The V gene end was trimmed by 2 bases and the J gene end by 0 bases; junction bases not matched to a gene: 5. The CDR3 spans 16 residues. In germline, CDR1 is WSHSY, CDR2 SAAADI. The CDR3 DNA follows: TGCGCCAGCAGTGAGGGGAGCGGGAGACACCAAGAGACCCAGTACTTC. Translation: CASSEGSGRHQETQYF.

This clonotype came up a few times. This chain joins TRBV12-3 or TRBV12-4 and TRBJ2-5; no clear D. V was clipped by 6 bases and J by 4 bases, with 12 bases between them. The CDR3 has 13 residues. CDR3 bases: TGTGCCAGCAGCGACTCAAATTTAGAGACCCAGTACTTC. This encodes CASSDSNLETQYF.

The chain employs TRBV28 and TRBJ2-7; perhaps TRBD2 as D (5 bases). Germline CDR1 is MDHEN and CDR2 is SYDVKM. V lost 2 bases, J lost 0 bases, and 11 bases lay in between. This CDR3 spans 15 amino acids. CDR3 nucleotides: TGTGCCAGCAGTTTAAGCGGCTACACCTCCTACGAGCAGTACTTC. This translates into CASSLSGYTSYEQYF.

This rearrangement joins TRBV11-2 to TRBJ2-1; D is perhaps TRBD1 (5 bases). CDR1 SGHAT and CDR2 FQNNGV come from the germline V gene. V was pared by 3 bases and J by 4 bases, with 13 bases between. CDR3 length equals 15 residues. The CDR3 spells CASSFTGVGYNEQFF. CDR3 nucleotide sequence: TGTGCCAGCAGCTTTACAGGAGTGGGGTACAATGAGCAGTTCTTC.

A few counts support this clonotype. A read error is possible here, since a much larger clone lies one base away. This sequence joins TRBV11-2 and TRBJ2-1, with 9 bases aligning to TRBD2. V was pared by 5 bases and J by 7 bases, with 9 bases of the junction left unmatched. This CDR3 has 15 residues. Germline assignment: CDR1 SGHAT and CDR2 FQNNGV. The CDR3 region has the DNA TGTGCCAGCAGCACTCGGGTAGCGGGAGTGAATGAGCAGTTCTTC. Residues: CASSTRVAGVNEQFF.

The chain has TRBV28 and TRBJ2-3; maybe TRBD1 (6 bases). The CDR3 is 14 amino acids. The germline V gene has CDR1 MDHEN and CDR2 SYDVKM. V was shortened by 4 bases and J by 5 bases, with 13 bases between the two germline ends. The CDR3: CASSSVGAIDTQYF. The CDR3 DNA follows: TGTGCCAGCAGTTCCGTGGGGGCTATAGATACGCAGTATTTT.

The chain employs TRBV29-1 and TRBJ2-4; TRBD1 agrees at 8 bases. Germline loops: CDR1 SQVTM, CDR2 ANQGSEA. V lost 6 bases, J lost 9 bases, and 10 bases stayed unmatched. The CDR3 loop spans 13 amino acids. The CDR3 spells CSVTGEEGIIQYF. The CDR3 DNA reads as TGCAGCGTGACAGGGGAAGAGGGGATCATTCAGTACTTC. Full variable domain (outside the CDR3, taken from reference TRBV29-1 and TRBJ2-4): SAVISQKPSRDICQRGTSLTIQCQVDSQVTMMFWYRQQPGQSLTLIATANQGSEATYESGFVIDKFPISRPNLTFSTLTVSNMSPEDSSIYLCSVTGEEGIIQYFGAGTRLSVL.

This clonotype was found many times. This sequence joins TRBV11-2 and TRBJ2-3; 14 bases are a match to TRBD2. V dropped 0 bases and J dropped 5; count of bases not matched to a gene: 4. This CDR3 has 17 amino acids. Germline V CDR1 and CDR2: SGHAT, FQNNGV. DNA for the CDR3: TGTGCCAGCAGCTTAGACGGACTAGCGGGAGGTGTAGATACGCAGTATTTT. This codes for CASSLDGLAGGVDTQYF.

CDR3 amino acids: CASGDSDTQYF. In DNA form, the CDR3 reads TGTGCCAGCGGAGACAGTGACACCCAGTACTTC. The gene calls are TRBV5-4 and TRBJ2-5, with D possibly being TRBD1 (5 bases). The V end was cut by 7 bases, the J end by 8 bases, with 12 bases between. CDR1 and CDR2 (germline): SGHNT, YYREEE (reference sequence). CDR3 size: 11 residues.

The genes are TRBV6-5 and TRBJ2-1; 8 bases agree with TRBD1. The germline V gene has CDR1 MNHEY and CDR2 SVGAGI. This CDR3 has 15 residues. The trim removed 4 bases at V and 7 bases at J, leaving 9 bases unmatched. CDR3 loop: CASSSRGLSGNEQFF. The CDR3 DNA reads as TGTGCCAGCAGTTCCAGGGGGCTCAGTGGTAATGAGCAGTTCTTC.

In regard to this clonotype: The germline gene is not matched at one end of the junction; a read error may be the cause. This rearrangement joins TRBV4-2 to TRBJ2-7, with D possibly being TRBD1 (6 bases). This CDR3 has 13 amino acids. Germline V gives CDR1 LGHNA, CDR2 YNFKEQ. CDR3 nucleotides: TGTGCCATCAGCCAAGCCAGGGGAAACGAGCAGTACTTC. Protein sequence: CAISQARGNEQYF.